This T cell receptor (beta chain) is drawn from a study of control samples from healthy donors and cancer patients. This CDR3 comprises 16 residues. With 6 bases clipped from V and 9 bases from J, the junction kept 11 bases outside the gene matches. Looked up from germline, CDR1 is SEHNR and CDR2 is FQNEAQ (reference sequence). This table comes from immunoSEQ multiplex PCR, and its TCRdb copy is limited to in-frame clones, with some not included. The profile shows 100,000 to 150,000 clones, around 92% of them singletons. This chain joins TRBV7-9 and TRBJ1-6; 10 bases line up with TRBD1. Sequenced sample: PBMCs. The TCR sequence derives from an elderly man with head and neck cancer. CDR3 in DNA: TGTGCCAGCAGTTTTACCGGGACAGGGGAAAGTTCACCCCTCCACTTT. This codes for CASSFTGTGESSPLHF.